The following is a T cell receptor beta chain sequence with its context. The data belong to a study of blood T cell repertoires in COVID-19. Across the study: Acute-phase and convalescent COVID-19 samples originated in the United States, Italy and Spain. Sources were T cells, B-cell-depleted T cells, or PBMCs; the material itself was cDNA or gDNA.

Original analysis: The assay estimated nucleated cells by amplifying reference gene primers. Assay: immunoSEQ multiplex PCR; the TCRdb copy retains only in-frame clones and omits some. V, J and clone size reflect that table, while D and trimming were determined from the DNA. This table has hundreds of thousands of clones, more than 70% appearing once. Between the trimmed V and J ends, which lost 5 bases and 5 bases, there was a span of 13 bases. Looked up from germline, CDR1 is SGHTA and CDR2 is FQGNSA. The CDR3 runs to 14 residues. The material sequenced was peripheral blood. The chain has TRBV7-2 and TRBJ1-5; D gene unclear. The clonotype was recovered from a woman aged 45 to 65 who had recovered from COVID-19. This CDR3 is CASSREGAYQPQHF. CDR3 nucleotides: TGTGCCAGCAGCCGCGAGGGTGCCTATCAGCCCCAGCATTTT.